This TCR beta chain was captured in a study of T-cell memory formation after mild COVID-19. Only a few counts were recorded for this clonotype. TCRdb re-analysed the 5' RACE reads in MiXCR, keeping a single row per CDR3 protein. The table records around 180,000 distinct CDR3 sequences, 15% to 20% of them present only once. The junction had 6 bases not matched to a gene; V was cut back by 3 bases and J by 4 bases. Germline assignment: CDR1 SGHRS and CDR2 YFSETQ. The CDR3 length is 15 residues. Sequenced input: PBMCs or a T cell subset sorted from them (not recorded which). The receptor was isolated from an adult woman who had mild COVID-19 (a few samples of this study predate the infection). Cell type and time point are not known. This chain connects TRBV5-1 to TRBJ2-3, with TRBD1 matching over 9 bases. CDR3 nucleotides: TGCGCCAGCAGCTCACAGGGGGCCGGCCCAGATACGCAGTATTTT. It encodes CASSSQGAGPDTQYF.